The 21 T cell receptor beta chains in this list originate from one sample, sequenced in a study of response to subunit inactivated influenza vaccine (dated by TCRdb to about 2018). Library preparation employed RT-PCR. Sequencer: Illumina HiSeq 2500. The raw public reads went through TCRdb reprocessing: fastp at Q25, MiXCR clone calling, in-frame beta chains kept. Identical CDR3 protein sequences are pooled into one entry, listed with their most common genes and DNA. The sample table records 550,000 to 800,000 distinct CDR3 sequences; 15% to 19% of these occur just once. Clones ranked in the top ten supply 9.5% to 13% of the sample. Sample: PBMCs from blood, taken 11 to 12 days after vaccination. These receptors originate from a man aged 45 to 65 who received an inactivated influenza vaccine. Donor details come from another sample of the same person, matched by shared clones.

V and J are TRBV30 and TRBJ1-5; D is uncertain. Trimming stripped 0 bases from V and 9 bases from J, with 12 bases between. There are 13 residues in the CDR3. The V gene's germline CDR1 is GTSNPN and CDR2 SVGIG (reference sequence). This CDR3 reads CAWSVGPTLPQHF. As DNA, the CDR3 is TGTGCCTGGAGTGTTGGGCCCACGCTGCCCCAGCATTTT.

This chain joins TRBV20-1 and TRBJ2-3, with D perhaps matching TRBD1 (5 bases). The germline V gene encodes CDR1 DFQATT and CDR2 SNEGSKA (reference sequence). V was cut by 6 bases and J by 0 bases, with 19 bases left in between. The CDR3 is 16 residues long. The CDR3 DNA follows: TGCAGTGCACGGAGACAGAACCAGATTAGCACAGATACGCAGTATTTT. It codes for CSARRQNQISTDTQYF.

This clonotype was picked up a small number of times. The V gene is TRBV9, the J gene TRBJ2-7, with D possibly being TRBD2 (6 bases). The CDR3 is made up of 12 amino acids. CDR1 is SGDLS and CDR2 is YYNGEE in the germline V gene. Trimming removed 8 bases at V and 5 bases at J, with 14 bases between. The DNA for the CDR3 is TGTGCCAGTGGGGCGGGGTACAACGAGCAGTACTTC. Translated, it gives CASGAGYNEQYF.

The J gene is TRBJ1-1, the V gene TRBV27; D not certain. Germline values: CDR1 MNHEY, CDR2 SMNVEV (reference sequence). V was cut by 2 bases and J by 1 base, with 11 bases left in between. The CDR3 sequence is 15 residues long. The CDR3 is CASSLTGRPNTEAFF. The DNA for the CDR3 is TGTGCCAGCAGTTTAACCGGGAGACCGAACACTGAAGCTTTCTTT.

This clonotype was found many times. The V call is TRBV29-1, the J call TRBJ2-1; TRBD2 agrees at 16 bases. The germline gives CDR1 SQVTM, CDR2 ANQGSEA. V lost 3 bases and J lost 3; bases outside the gene matches: 11. The CDR3 is 19 residues long. CDR3 nucleotides: TGCAGCGTTGATAGTTTGGGACTAGCGGGGGGGCCTTACTACAATGAGCAGTTCTTC. Translating gives CSVDSLGLAGGPYYNEQFF.

The chain recombines TRBV12-3 or TRBV12-4 with TRBJ2-7; a weak D match, TRBD2 (5 bases). The CDR3 is 14 residues long. Trimming removed 5 bases at V and 3 bases at J, with 14 bases between. The chain's CDR3 is CASSPGTTFYEQYF. The CDR3 DNA reads TGTGCCAGCAGTCCGGGAACGACCTTCTACGAGCAGTACTTC.

This clonotype was recorded at least ten times. The gene calls are TRBV5-1 and TRBJ2-1; D may be TRBD2 (5 bases). Germline CDR1 is SGHRS and CDR2 is YFSETQ. This CDR3 is 14 amino acids long. Trimming shortened V by 0 bases and J by 11 bases, and 15 bases separated the two germline ends. The CDR3 nucleotides read TGCGCCAGCAGCTTGGATATCGGGGTTCGTAAGCAGTTCTTC. Amino acid sequence: CASSLDIGVRKQFF.

This chain uses TRBV27 with TRBJ2-1; D call uncertain. The CDR3 is 15 amino acids. In germline, CDR1 is MNHEY, CDR2 SMNVEV (reference sequence). V lost 2 bases, J lost 9 bases, and 17 bases lay in between. The chain's CDR3 is CASSLGVAGGIEQFF. Here the CDR3 DNA reads TGTGCCAGCAGTTTAGGGGTAGCCGGTGGTATTGAGCAGTTCTTC.

This chain uses TRBV4-3 with TRBJ1-2; tentatively, D is TRBD1 (6 bases). This CDR3 has 15 residues. Trimming cost V 0 bases and J 4 bases, with 12 bases left between them. Germline CDR1 LGHNA, CDR2 YSLEER. CDR3 in DNA: TGCGCCAGCAGCCAAGATGGGCAGGGGTTCTATGGCTACACCTTC. Protein product: CASSQDGQGFYGYTF.

This clonotype was found a few times. The gene calls are TRBV20-1 and TRBJ1-5, with 8 bases aligning to TRBD1. V dropped 5 bases and J dropped 5; count of bases not matched to a gene: 11. The CDR3 has 15 amino acids. Germline loops: CDR1 DFQATT, CDR2 SNEGSKA (reference sequence). CDR3 residues: CSAPGMTGAHQPQHF. Here the CDR3 DNA reads TGCAGTGCTCCGGGTATGACAGGGGCCCATCAGCCCCAGCATTTT.

In its sample, this clonotype was seen a few times. This chain uses TRBV29-1 with TRBJ2-1, with TRBD1 matching over 7 bases. Germline V lookup: CDR1 SQVTM, CDR2 ANQGSEA. Trimming took 8 bases from V and 7 from J; bases not matched to a gene: 8. The CDR3 sequence is 12 residues long. The DNA for the CDR3 is TGCAGCACCGGGGACAGTACGAATGAGCAGTTCTTC. As protein: CSTGDSTNEQFF.

This clonotype was observed a few times. The chain combines TRBV7-9 with TRBJ2-6; D may match TRBD1 or TRBD2 (5 bases each). Germline lookup yields CDR1 SEHNR and CDR2 FQNEAQ (reference sequence). The CDR3 is 16 residues long. The V end was cut by 7 bases, the J end by 4 bases, with 17 bases between. The CDR3 DNA is TGTGCCAGCACCCTTGTCTCAGGGACCGGGGCCAACGTCCTGACTTTC. Amino acid sequence: CASTLVSGTGANVLTF. The entire variable domain, with the rest obtained from reference TRBV7-9 and TRBJ2-6, is as follows: DTGVSQNPRHKITKRGQNVTFRCDPISEHNRLYWYRQTLGQGPEFLTYFQNEAQLEKSRLLSDRFSAERPKGSFSTLEIQRTEQGDSAMYLCASTLVSGTGANVLTFGAGSRLTVL.

This clonotype was picked up a small number of times. The chain uses TRBV21-1 and TRBJ2-4; the D call of TRBD2 is as the table states it, not checked on the DNA. TRBV21-1 is described as a pseudogene. The CDR3 consists of 18 residues. CDR3 sequence reads: CASSKEGTSGIAKNIQYF. CDR3 nucleotide sequence: TGTGCCAGCAGCAAAGAAGGGACTAGCGGGATTGCCAAAAACATTCAGTACTTC.

The chain joins TRBV15 to TRBJ1-2; D not resolved. V gave up 0 bases and J gave up 6 bases, with 5 bases separating them. The CDR3 runs 12 residues. CDR1 and CDR2 from the germline V gene are LNHNV and YYDKDF (reference sequence). CDR3 DNA sequence: TGTGCCACCAGCAGAGATGGTCATGGCTACACCTTC. This encodes CATSRDGHGYTF.

CDR3 residues: CASSLDQARGNIQYF. The CDR3 coding sequence is TGTGCCAGCAGCTTAGATCAGGCGAGGGGAAACATTCAGTACTTC. The genes are TRBV11-2 and TRBJ2-4; tentatively, D is TRBD1 or TRBD2 (5 bases each). The CDR3 is 15 amino acids. The germline gives CDR1 SGHAT, CDR2 FQNNGV. The V and J ends lost 0 bases and 6 bases respectively, with 12 bases between them.

CDR3 DNA: TGTGCCTGGAGTGACGGAATTTATGAAAAACTGTTTTTT. Translation gives CAWSDGIYEKLFF. V is TRBV30 and J is TRBJ1-4; D is undetermined. Trimming stripped 1 base from V and 6 bases from J, with 9 bases between. CDR3 length equals 13 residues. From germline, CDR1 is GTSNPN and CDR2 SVGIG (reference sequence).

The table lists this clonotype with a few counts. CDR3 sequence (DNA): TGTGCCCTAACCGCGGATCTACAGGGTGAGCAGTTCTTC. Encoded protein: CALTADLQGEQFF. The V and J genes are TRBV10-3 and TRBJ2-1; D may be TRBD1 (6 bases). The CDR3 totals 13 residues. Germline assignment: CDR1 ENHRY and CDR2 SYGVKD. V was pared by 11 bases and J by 9 bases, with 20 bases between.

The table lists this clonotype with a few counts. The genes are TRBV5-1 and TRBJ2-5; 7 nucleotides align to TRBD1. Germline V lookup: CDR1 SGHRS, CDR2 YFSETQ. The CDR3 consists of 15 residues. The V gene end was trimmed by 4 bases and the J gene end by 2 bases; junction bases not matched to a gene: 8. CDR3 residues: CASSPLQGYQETQYF. In DNA, the CDR3 is TGCGCCAGCAGCCCCCTACAGGGGTATCAAGAGACCCAGTACTTC.

This clonotype was seen a handful of times. This sequence joins TRBV4-3 and TRBJ1-4, with no clear D. The CDR3 covers 13 residues. The germline gives CDR1 LGHNA, CDR2 YSLEER. The ends were cut back, 0 bases at V and 14 bases at J, with 13 bases in the middle. The CDR3 is CASSQDLRDRLFF. CDR3 DNA: TGCGCCAGCAGCCAAGATCTGAGAGATCGCCTGTTTTTT.

Only a few counts were recorded for this clonotype. CDR3 region: CASSYHAGGNTEAFF. The CDR3 bases are TGTGCCAGCAGTTACCATGCTGGGGGGAACACTGAAGCTTTCTTT. The V gene is TRBV27, the J gene TRBJ1-1; D perhaps matches TRBD1 (5 bases). V lost 4 bases to trimming and J lost 1 base, with 13 bases between them. CDR1 is MNHEY, CDR2 SMNVEV, per germline (reference sequence). There are 15 residues in the CDR3.

This clonotype was seen many times. The J gene is TRBJ2-6, the V gene TRBV7-2, with D tentatively TRBD1 or TRBD2 (5 bases each). Germline V gene sequence: CDR1 SGHTA, CDR2 FQGNSA. There are 14 residues in the CDR3. V gave up 4 bases and J gave up 6 bases, with 10 bases separating them. The CDR3 protein is CASSSGTSANVLTF. Here the CDR3 DNA reads TGTGCCAGCAGCTCCGGGACGTCGGCCAACGTCCTGACTTTC.